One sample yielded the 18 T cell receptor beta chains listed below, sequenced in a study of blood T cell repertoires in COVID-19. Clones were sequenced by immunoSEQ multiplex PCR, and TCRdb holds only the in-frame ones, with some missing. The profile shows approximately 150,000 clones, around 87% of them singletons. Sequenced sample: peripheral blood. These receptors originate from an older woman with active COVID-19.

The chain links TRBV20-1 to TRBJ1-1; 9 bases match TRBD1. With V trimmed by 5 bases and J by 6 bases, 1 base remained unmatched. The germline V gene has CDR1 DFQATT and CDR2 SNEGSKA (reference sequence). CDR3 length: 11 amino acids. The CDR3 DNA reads TGCAGTGCTCACAGGGGGCCTGAAGCTTTCTTT. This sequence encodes CSAHRGPEAFF.

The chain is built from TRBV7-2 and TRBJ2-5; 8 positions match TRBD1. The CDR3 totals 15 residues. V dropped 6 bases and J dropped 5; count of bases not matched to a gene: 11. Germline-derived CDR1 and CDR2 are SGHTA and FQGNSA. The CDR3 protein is CASRTGQGIWETQYF. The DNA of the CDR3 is TGTGCCAGCAGAACTGGACAGGGAATTTGGGAGACCCAGTACTTC.

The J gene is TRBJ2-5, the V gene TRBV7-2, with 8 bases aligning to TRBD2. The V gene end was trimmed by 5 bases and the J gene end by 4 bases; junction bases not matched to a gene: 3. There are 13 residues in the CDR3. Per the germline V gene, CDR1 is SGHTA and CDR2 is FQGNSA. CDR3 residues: CASSVGRVETQYF. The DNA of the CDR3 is TGTGCCAGCAGCGTCGGGAGGGTAGAGACCCAGTACTTC.

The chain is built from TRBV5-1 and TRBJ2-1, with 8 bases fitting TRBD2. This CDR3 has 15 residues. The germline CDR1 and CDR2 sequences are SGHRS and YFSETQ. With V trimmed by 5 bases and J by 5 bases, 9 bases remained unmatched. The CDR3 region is CASRASGSKHNEQFF. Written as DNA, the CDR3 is TGCGCCAGCAGAGCGAGCGGGAGCAAGCACAATGAGCAGTTCTTC.

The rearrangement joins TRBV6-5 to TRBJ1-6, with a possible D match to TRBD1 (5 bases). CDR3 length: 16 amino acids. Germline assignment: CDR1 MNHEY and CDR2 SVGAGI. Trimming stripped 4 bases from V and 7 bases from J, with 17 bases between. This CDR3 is CASSSGGRGRNSPLHF. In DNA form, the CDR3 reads TGTGCCAGCAGTTCTGGTGGAAGGGGAAGAAATTCACCCCTCCACTTT.

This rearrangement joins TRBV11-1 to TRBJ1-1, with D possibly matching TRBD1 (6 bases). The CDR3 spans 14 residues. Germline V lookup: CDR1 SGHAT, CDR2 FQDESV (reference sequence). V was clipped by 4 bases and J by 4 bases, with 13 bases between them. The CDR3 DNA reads TGTGCCAGCAGCTCCCTGGACAGCTCCACTGAAGCTTTCTTT. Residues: CASSSLDSSTEAFF. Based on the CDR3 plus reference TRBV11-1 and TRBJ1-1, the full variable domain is EAEVAQSPRYKITEKSQAVAFWCDPISGHATLYWYRQILGQGPELLVQFQDESVVDDSQLPKDRFSAERLKGVDSTLKIQPAELGDSAMYLCASSSLDSSTEAFFGQGTRLTVV.

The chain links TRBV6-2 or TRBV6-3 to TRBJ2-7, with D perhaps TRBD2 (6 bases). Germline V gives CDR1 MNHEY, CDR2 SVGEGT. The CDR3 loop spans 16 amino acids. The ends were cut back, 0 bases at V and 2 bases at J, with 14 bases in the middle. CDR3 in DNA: TGTGCCAGCAGTTACTCCTTTTGGGACTTTACCTACGAGCAGTACTTC. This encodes CASSYSFWDFTYEQYF.

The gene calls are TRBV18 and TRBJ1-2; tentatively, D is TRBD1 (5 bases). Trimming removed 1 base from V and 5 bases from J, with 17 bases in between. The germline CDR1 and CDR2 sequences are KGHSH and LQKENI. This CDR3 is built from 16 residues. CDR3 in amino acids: CASSPRSSPGVYGYTF. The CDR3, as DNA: TGTGCCAGCTCACCACGGTCTAGCCCGGGGGTATATGGCTACACCTTC.

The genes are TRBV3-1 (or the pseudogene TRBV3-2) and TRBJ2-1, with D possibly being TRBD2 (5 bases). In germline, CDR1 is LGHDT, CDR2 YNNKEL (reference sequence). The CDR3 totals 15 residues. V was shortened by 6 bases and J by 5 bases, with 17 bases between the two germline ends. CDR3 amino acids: CASSQLVPAHNEQFF. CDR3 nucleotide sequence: TGTGCCAGCAGTCAACTAGTCCCGGCGCACAATGAGCAGTTCTTC.

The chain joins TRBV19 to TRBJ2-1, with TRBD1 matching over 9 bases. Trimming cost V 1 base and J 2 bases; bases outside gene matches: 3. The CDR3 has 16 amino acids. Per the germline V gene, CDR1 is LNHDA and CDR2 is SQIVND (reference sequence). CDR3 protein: CASSIGQGGTYNEQFF. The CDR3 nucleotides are TGTGCCAGTAGTATAGGACAGGGGGGAACCTACAATGAGCAGTTCTTC.

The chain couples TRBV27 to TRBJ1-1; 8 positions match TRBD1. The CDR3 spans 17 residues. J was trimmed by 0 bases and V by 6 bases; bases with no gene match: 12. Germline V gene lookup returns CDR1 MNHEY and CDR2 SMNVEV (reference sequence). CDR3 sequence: CASRAGGLSLMNTEAFF. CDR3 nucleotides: TGTGCCAGCAGAGCAGGGGGCCTGTCCCTTATGAACACTGAAGCTTTCTTT.

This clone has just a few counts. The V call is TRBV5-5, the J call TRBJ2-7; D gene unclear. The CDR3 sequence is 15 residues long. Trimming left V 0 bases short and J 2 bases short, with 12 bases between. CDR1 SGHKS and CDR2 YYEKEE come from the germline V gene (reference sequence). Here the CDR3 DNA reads TGTGCCAGCAGCTTGGCCTTAGAAGTTGCCTACGAGCAGTACTTC. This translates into CASSLALEVAYEQYF.

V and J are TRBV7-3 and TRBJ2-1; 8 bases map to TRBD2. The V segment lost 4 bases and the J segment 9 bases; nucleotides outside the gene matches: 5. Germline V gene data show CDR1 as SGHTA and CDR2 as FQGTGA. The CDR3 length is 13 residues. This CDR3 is CASSSPGGGEQFF. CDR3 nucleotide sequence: TGTGCCAGCAGCTCCCCGGGAGGGGGTGAGCAGTTCTTC.

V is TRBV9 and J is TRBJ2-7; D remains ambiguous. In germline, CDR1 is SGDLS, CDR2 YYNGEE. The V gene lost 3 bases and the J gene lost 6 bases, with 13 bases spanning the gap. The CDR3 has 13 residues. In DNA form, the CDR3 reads TGTGCCAGCAGCGGGATTATGGGCGCCGAGCAGTACTTC. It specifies CASSGIMGAEQYF. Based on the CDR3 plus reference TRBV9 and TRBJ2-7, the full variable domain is DSGVTQTPKHLITATGQRVTLRCSPRSGDLSVYWYQQSLDQGLQFLIQYYNGEERAKGNILERFSAQQFPDLHSELNLSSLELGDSALYFCASSGIMGAEQYFGPGTRLTVT.

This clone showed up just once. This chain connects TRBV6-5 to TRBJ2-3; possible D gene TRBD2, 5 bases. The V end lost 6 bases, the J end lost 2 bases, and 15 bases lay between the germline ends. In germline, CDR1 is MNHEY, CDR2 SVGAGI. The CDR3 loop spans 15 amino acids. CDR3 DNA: TGTGCCAGCAGACGGATAGAGGGATCCACAGATACGCAGTATTTT. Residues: CASRRIEGSTDTQYF.

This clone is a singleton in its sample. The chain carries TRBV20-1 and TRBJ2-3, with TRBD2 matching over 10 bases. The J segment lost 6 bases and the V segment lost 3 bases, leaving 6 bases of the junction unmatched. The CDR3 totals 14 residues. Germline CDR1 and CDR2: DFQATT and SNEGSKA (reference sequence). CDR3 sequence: CSASKSGRADTQYF. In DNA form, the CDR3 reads TGCAGTGCTAGTAAAAGCGGGAGGGCGGATACGCAGTATTTT.

The CDR3 nucleotides read TGTGCCAGCATACTAGCGGGAAGCACAGATACGCAGTATTTT. The encoded protein is CASILAGSTDTQYF. The V and J genes are TRBV28 and TRBJ2-3, with 10 positions matching TRBD2. The germline V gene has CDR1 MDHEN and CDR2 SYDVKM. V lost 7 bases to trimming and J lost 0 bases; unmatched junction nucleotides: 1. The CDR3 has 14 amino acids.

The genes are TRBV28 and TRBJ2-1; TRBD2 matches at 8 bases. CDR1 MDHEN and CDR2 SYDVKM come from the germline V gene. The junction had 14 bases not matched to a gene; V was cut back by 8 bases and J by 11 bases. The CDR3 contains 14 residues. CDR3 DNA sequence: TGTGCCAGCTTACTAGCGGTCGGCCAGGGGAAGCAGTTCTTC. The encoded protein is CASLLAVGQGKQFF.